The 4 T cell receptor beta chains below come from one sample, sequenced in a study of shared clonotypes between healthy human individuals. Generated by immunoSEQ multiplex PCR, the TCRdb table keeps only in-frame clones and is missing some. Among roughly 550,000 clones, about 95% were seen once, and the ten largest hold approximately 0.1%. CD45RO-negative, CCR7-selected cells formed the naive CD8 fraction, which excluded terminally differentiated effector memory CD45RA+ cells. The specimen sequenced was naive CD8+ T cells sorted from blood. The source is a woman aged 25 to 39 in good health.

J is TRBJ1-5 and V is TRBV5-8, with 8 bases that match TRBD1. Germline trimming cut 0 bases from V and 3 bases from J; bases unmatched to any gene: 2. There are 15 residues in the CDR3. Germline V gene lookup returns CDR1 SGHTS and CDR2 YDEGEE. Written as DNA, the CDR3 is TGTGCCAGCAGCTTGGCAGGGGGCATCAATCAGCCCCAGCATTTT. Amino acid sequence: CASSLAGGINQPQHF.

With respect to this clone: Germline and junction disagree at one end, which may indicate a read error. The rearrangement links TRBV7-9 to TRBJ1-1; no clear D gene. The CDR3 extends over 8 amino acids. Per the germline V gene, CDR1 is SEHNR and CDR2 is FQNEAQ (reference sequence). CDR3 DNA sequence: TGTGCCAGCGATATATACAGATTT. Its protein product is CASDIYRF.

J is TRBJ1-1 and V is TRBV5-4; D is ambiguous. The germline V gene encodes CDR1 SGHNT and CDR2 YYREEE (reference sequence). This CDR3 is built from 12 residues. Trimming left V 4 bases short and J 0 bases short, with 4 bases between. The CDR3 DNA sequence: TGTGCCAGCAGCGCAATGAACACTGAAGCTTTCTTT. It translates to CASSAMNTEAFF.

This chain connects TRBV9 to TRBJ1-2, with D perhaps TRBD1 (5 bases). V lost 4 bases, J lost 2 bases, and 15 bases lay in between. Looked up from germline, CDR1 is SGDLS and CDR2 is YYNGEE. The CDR3 spans 15 residues. CDR3 loop: CASSPRQGYNYGYTF. CDR3 DNA sequence: TGTGCCAGCAGCCCCCGTCAGGGTTACAACTATGGCTACACCTTC.